These 24 T cell receptor beta chains originate from one sample sequenced in a study of PD-1 blockade in classical Hodgkin lymphoma (dated by TCRdb to the early 2020s). Receptors were amplified or captured by the immunoSEQ multiplex PCR assay. TCRdb obtained this table from immuneACCESS and retained in-frame rearrangements with V and J assigned. These tables miss some clones; where compared with another copy, unresolved V genes account for less than half of the shortfall, and the remainder is unexplained. The sample has roughly 32,000 clones on record, 90% to 95% of them singletons. The ten largest clones represent 2% to 2.5% of the sample. The time point label of this sample denotes: newly diagnosed, previously untreated cHL patient sample. Source material: peripheral blood mononuclear cells (PBMCs). The receptor source for this set is a human donor with classical Hodgkin lymphoma.

The rearrangement joins TRBV29-1 to TRBJ2-3, with D perhaps matching TRBD1 (6 bases). Trimming removed 5 bases at V and 2 bases at J, with 14 bases between. Germline CDR1 SQVTM, CDR2 ANQGSEA. This CDR3 has 14 residues. CDR3 sequence: CSVHRTGNTDTQYF. CDR3 DNA sequence: TGCAGCGTTCATCGTACAGGGAACACAGATACGCAGTATTTT.

The chain recombines TRBV4-1 with TRBJ2-1; no clear D. The CDR3 loop spans 14 amino acids. Trimming stripped 3 bases from V and 2 bases from J, with 8 bases between. Germline loops: CDR1 MGHRA, CDR2 YSYEKL. CDR3 residues: CASSHTDTYNEQFF. The CDR3, as DNA: TGCGCCAGCAGCCACACAGATACCTACAATGAGCAGTTCTTC.

The rearrangement joins TRBV2 to TRBJ2-7; D unclear. This CDR3 spans 17 amino acids. Trimming removed 0 bases from V and 3 bases from J, with 18 bases in between. Germline CDR1 SNHLY, CDR2 FYNNEI. CDR3 in DNA: TGTGCCAGCAGTGAAGCATTCCTTATAACACCTAGCTACGAGCAGTACTTC. Translation: CASSEAFLITPSYEQYF. The complete variable domain, with remaining parts taken from reference TRBV2 and TRBJ2-7, reads EPEVTQTPSHQVTQMGQEVILRCVPISNHLYFYWYRQILGQKVEFLVSFYNNEISEKSEIFDDQFSVERPDGSNFTLKIRSTKLEDSAMYFCASSEAFLITPSYEQYFGPGTRLTVT.

The V call is TRBV5-6, the J call TRBJ1-2; D ambiguous. Trimming removed 4 bases at V and 4 bases at J, with 8 bases between. The CDR3 is made up of 12 amino acids. CDR1 SGHDT and CDR2 YYEEEE come from the germline V gene. CDR3 region: CASSAAGYGYTF. The CDR3 region has the DNA TGTGCCAGCAGCGCTGCGGGCTATGGCTACACCTTC. The full variable domain, rest sourced from reference TRBV5-6 and TRBJ1-2, is DAGVTQSPTHLIKTRGQQVTLRCSPKSGHDTVSWYQQALGQGPQFIFQYYEEEERQRGNFPDRFSGHQFPNYSSELNVNALLLGDSALYLCASSAAGYGYTFGSGTRLTVV.

The chain couples TRBV6-5 to TRBJ1-2; D not resolved. Germline V gene sequence: CDR1 MNHEY, CDR2 SVGAGI. V shed 0 bases and J shed 4 bases, with 12 bases lying between them. CDR3 length: 15 amino acids. The CDR3 coding sequence is TGTGCCAGCAGTTACTCGAGGGAGGATCTCTATGGCTACACCTTC. This sequence encodes CASSYSREDLYGYTF.

The rearrangement joins TRBV4-1 to TRBJ2-1, with 7 bases lining up with TRBD2. This CDR3 spans 14 amino acids. Germline V CDR1 and CDR2: MGHRA, YSYEKL. Trimming at V came to 4 bases and at J to 7 bases, leaving 7 bases not matched to a gene. DNA for the CDR3: TGCGCCAGCAGCCCTTGGCGGGAGAGGAATGAGCAGTTCTTC. This translates into CASSPWRERNEQFF.

The chain joins TRBV27 to TRBJ1-4; TRBD1 is a possible D gene (5 bases). The length of the CDR3 is 15 residues. Trimming cost V 2 bases and J 3 bases, with 10 bases left between them. CDR1 is MNHEY, CDR2 SMNVEV, per germline (reference sequence). Written as DNA, the CDR3 is TGTGCCAGCAGTTTAGGGGGGATGGCTAATGAAAAACTGTTTTTT. This translates into CASSLGGMANEKLFF.

This clone was counted only a few times. The CDR3 region is CASSLWDRDRGQSSTEAFF. In nucleotides, the CDR3 is TGTGCCAGCAGCTTATGGGACCGGGACAGGGGGCAGAGTTCCACTGAAGCTTTCTTT. The chain couples TRBV11-2 to TRBJ1-1, with 12 positions matching TRBD1. The CDR3 runs to 19 residues. Germline values: CDR1 SGHAT, CDR2 FQNNGV. V was pared by 2 bases and J by 4 bases, with 14 bases of the junction left unmatched.

The J gene is TRBJ1-5, the V gene TRBV4-2; TRBD1 might be the D (6 bases). This CDR3 has 15 residues. Between the trimmed V and J ends, which lost 0 bases and 9 bases, there was a span of 15 bases. Germline V CDR1 and CDR2: LGHNA, YNFKEQ. CDR3 in DNA: TGTGCCAGCAGCCAAGAGACAGGTTCCCATTGGCCCCAGCATTTT. Translating gives CASSQETGSHWPQHF.

The chain carries TRBV2 and TRBJ1-6, with 9 bases identical to TRBD1. Trimming took 5 bases from V and 9 from J; bases not matched to a gene: 11. CDR3 length equals 16 residues. Per germline, CDR1 SNHLY and CDR2 FYNNEI. The CDR3 protein is CASSLFPGQGISPLHF. CDR3 DNA sequence: TGTGCCAGCAGTCTATTCCCGGGACAGGGAATTTCACCCCTCCACTTT.

This sequence joins TRBV5-1 and TRBJ2-7, with D uncertain. Germline V gene sequence: CDR1 SGHRS, CDR2 YFSETQ. Deletions cut 3 bases from V and 4 bases from J, with 8 bases between. The CDR3 loop spans 12 amino acids. In nucleotides, the CDR3 is TGCGCCAGCAGCTCTACACGTTACGAGCAGTACTTC. Residues: CASSSTRYEQYF.

The chain carries TRBV6-5 and TRBJ2-7, with 7 bases that match TRBD1. After removal of 6 bases from V and 9 bases from J, the junction contained 11 bases not matched to a gene. Germline V gene lookup returns CDR1 MNHEY and CDR2 SVGAGI. The CDR3 covers 13 residues. The CDR3 DNA reads as TGTGCCAGCAGGACGACAGGGTTGGGTCGGCAGTACTTC. It is translated as CASRTTGLGRQYF.

V gene TRBV5-4 combines with J gene TRBJ2-1; D is possibly TRBD1 (5 bases). Trimming removed 4 bases at V and 5 bases at J, with 19 bases between. The CDR3 consists of 16 residues. CDR1 is SGHNT and CDR2 is YYREEE in the germline V gene (reference sequence). This CDR3 is CASSTPPVQGNNEQFF. In nucleotides, the CDR3 is TGTGCCAGCAGCACCCCCCCTGTCCAGGGAAACAATGAGCAGTTCTTC. Together with reference TRBV5-4 and TRBJ2-1, the CDR3 gives the full variable domain: ETGVTQSPTHLIKTRGQQVTLRCSSQSGHNTVSWYQQALGQGPQFIFQYYREEENGRGNFPPRFSGLQFPNYSSELNVNALELDDSALYLCASSTPPVQGNNEQFFGPGTRLTVL.

This sequence joins TRBV5-1 and TRBJ1-1, with D uncertain. The CDR3 contains 15 residues. Germline V gives CDR1 SGHRS, CDR2 YFSETQ. Trimming left V 1 base short and J 1 base short, with 11 bases between. As DNA, the CDR3 is TGCGCCAGCAGCTTGTTCGACCCCTGGAACACTGAAGCTTTCTTT. Translation gives CASSLFDPWNTEAFF.

The chain joins TRBV27 to TRBJ2-1, with D possibly being TRBD1 (6 bases). V was clipped by 0 bases and J by 6 bases, with 12 bases between them. In germline, CDR1 is MNHEY, CDR2 SMNVEV (reference sequence). There are 15 residues in the CDR3. Here the CDR3 reads CASSLSTLGGNEQFF. DNA for the CDR3: TGTGCCAGCAGTTTATCCACCTTAGGGGGCAATGAGCAGTTCTTC.

The genes are TRBV30 and TRBJ2-5; 10 bases fit TRBD1. Looked up from germline, CDR1 is GTSNPN and CDR2 is SVGIG (reference sequence). CDR3 length equals 14 residues. V gave up 5 bases and J gave up 6 bases; unmatched junction bases: 9. DNA of the CDR3: TGTGCCTGGGGTCCCGGGACAGGGGTGCAGACCCAGTACTTC. Protein sequence: CAWGPGTGVQTQYF.

Only a few counts were recorded for this clone. The chain couples TRBV27 to TRBJ1-5, with D tentatively TRBD1 (5 bases). Trimming shortened V by 2 bases and J by 11 bases, and 10 bases separated the two germline ends. CDR3 size: 12 residues. Per germline, CDR1 MNHEY and CDR2 SMNVEV (reference sequence). This chain's CDR3 is CASSLPQGTQHF. The DNA for the CDR3 is TGTGCCAGCAGTTTACCTCAGGGTACCCAGCATTTT.

The rearrangement links TRBV11-2 to TRBJ1-3, with 10 nucleotides matching TRBD1. In germline, CDR1 is SGHAT, CDR2 FQNNGV. The CDR3 covers 18 residues. J gave up 0 bases and V 1 base, and 6 bases lay outside the gene matches. The CDR3 DNA sequence: TGTGCCAGCAGCTTAGGGAGGGGACAGGGGCCCTCTGGAAACACCATATATTTT. Its translation: CASSLGRGQGPSGNTIYF. Using reference TRBV11-2 and TRBJ1-3 for the parts outside the CDR3, the full variable domain is EAGVAQSPRYKIIEKRQSVAFWCNPISGHATLYWYQQILGQGPKLLIQFQNNGVVDDSQLPKDRFSAERLKGVDSTLKIQPAKLEDSAVYLCASSLGRGQGPSGNTIYFGEGSWLTVV.

The chain couples TRBV10-3 to TRBJ1-3; the D is unclear. V was cut by 10 bases and J by 2 bases, with 9 bases left in between. CDR3 length: 12 residues. The germline V gene encodes CDR1 ENHRY and CDR2 SYGVKD. The CDR3 region has the DNA TGTGCCACCTCCGGGGCTGGAAACACCATATATTTT. Encoded protein: CATSGAGNTIYF.

The genes are TRBV25-1 and TRBJ1-2; 7 bases line up with TRBD1. The CDR3 totals 15 residues. Unmatched junction bases numbered 12, after V lost 4 bases and J lost 7 bases. The germline CDR1 and CDR2 sequences are MGHDK and SYGVNS. The CDR3, as DNA: TGTGCCAGCAGTGCCACCGCGGGACAGATAGTTGGCTACACCTTC. Its protein is CASSATAGQIVGYTF.

The chain links TRBV7-2 to TRBJ2-5; 9 positions match TRBD2. Unmatched junction bases numbered 6, after V lost 3 bases and J lost 4 bases. Germline V gene lookup returns CDR1 SGHTA and CDR2 FQGNSA. The CDR3 consists of 15 residues. CDR3: CASSFRGGARETQYF. The CDR3 DNA sequence: TGTGCCAGCAGCTTCCGCGGGGGGGCGAGAGAGACCCAGTACTTC.

J is TRBJ2-2 and V is TRBV28; TRBD2 agrees at 7 bases. Germline V lookup: CDR1 MDHEN, CDR2 SYDVKM. V lost 3 bases and J lost 0; bases outside the gene matches: 10. The CDR3 length is 18 residues. The chain's CDR3 is CASSFWEGTNSNTGELFF. In nucleotides, the CDR3 is TGTGCCAGCAGTTTCTGGGAGGGAACCAATTCGAACACCGGGGAGCTGTTTTTT. The complete variable domain, with remaining parts taken from reference TRBV28 and TRBJ2-2, reads DVKVTQSSRYLVKRTGEKVFLECVQDMDHENMFWYRQDPGLGLRLIYFSYDVKMKEKGDIPEGYSVSREKKERFSLILESASTNQTSMYLCASSFWEGTNSNTGELFFGEGSRLTVL.

This chain joins TRBV28 and TRBJ2-7, with TRBD2 matching over 8 bases. Germline CDR1 reads MDHEN; CDR2 reads SYDVKM. This CDR3 comprises 14 residues. J gave up 4 bases and V 6 bases, and 8 bases lay outside the gene matches. CDR3 nucleotides: TGTGCCAGCAGCCCGGGGGGGTTCGGATACGAGCAGTACTTC. It specifies CASSPGGFGYEQYF.

The chain combines TRBV4-1 with TRBJ2-2; the D call may be TRBD1 or TRBD2 (5 bases each). The CDR3 runs to 18 residues. CDR1 and CDR2 (germline): MGHRA, YSYEKL. The V and J ends lost 1 base and 2 bases respectively, with 17 bases between them. CDR3 bases: TGCGCCAGCAGCCAAGGGGGGACCTGGGTCCTAAACACCGGGGAGCTGTTTTTT. Translation: CASSQGGTWVLNTGELFF.